This is a list of T cell receptor beta chains from one sample in a study of early T cells in non-severe SARS-CoV-2 infection. TCRdb redid the calling of the 5' RACE reads with MiXCR, one entry per CDR3 protein. The sample has around 44,000 distinct CDR3 sequences, roughly 6.1% seen once. Specimen: whole blood, collected at baseline. These receptors came from an adult who was a healthcare worker with PCR-confirmed SARS-CoV-2 infection or an uninfected control (not recorded which). The CDR3 runs from the conserved cysteine through the conserved F or W. The D gene is left open where the match is weak. Size is stated for part of the rows, as once, few or many counts, or as a class when the clone is expanded.

len	v_gene	j_gene	abundance	d_gene	CDR3aa	CDR3nt
13	TRBV20-1	TRBJ2-3	many	-	CSALAWGTDTQYF	TGCAGTGCCCTGGCGTGGGGCACAGATACGCAGTATTTT
13	TRBV19	TRBJ2-1	few	TRBD1	CASTRQGYNEQFF	TGTGCCAGTACCAGACAGGGCTACAATGAGCAGTTCTTC
13	TRBV6-2/TRBV6-3	TRBJ2-1	-	-	CASSYSRRDEQFF	TGTGCCAGCAGTTACTCGAGGCGCGATGAGCAGTTCTTC
16	TRBV7-9	TRBJ1-2	many	-	CASSLAERVLNYGYTF	TGTGCCAGCAGCTTAGCGGAACGAGTACTCAACTATGGCTACACCTTC
11	TRBV29-1	TRBJ2-3	many	-	CSVDLYDTQYF	TGCAGCGTTGACCTGTACGATACGCAGTATTTT
14	TRBV5-6	TRBJ2-7	-	TRBD1	CASNRQGRSYEQYF	TGTGCCAGCAACAGACAGGGACGCTCCTACGAGCAGTACTTC
15	TRBV28	TRBJ1-2	few	-	CASRPLERPGYGYTF	TGTGCCAGCAGGCCGTTGGAGCGCCCTGGCTATGGCTACACCTTC
16	TRBV3-1	TRBJ2-3	-	TRBD2	CASSQVAGGSTDTQYF	TGTGCCAGCAGCCAAGTAGCGGGAGGAAGCACAGATACGCAGTATTTT
13	TRBV7-3	TRBJ2-1	many	-	CASSGDNRNEQFF	TGTGCCAGCAGTGGGGATAATCGTAATGAGCAGTTCTTC
14	TRBV7-6	TRBJ2-5	few	-	CASSLGSSRGSQYF	TGTGCCAGCAGCTTAGGATCGAGCCGTGGGTCCCAGTACTTC
17	TRBV7-2	TRBJ1-2	few	-	CASSRGLALDRPYGYTF	TGTGCCAGCAGCCGAGGATTAGCGCTAGACAGGCCCTATGGCTACACCTTC
14	TRBV6-1	TRBJ2-2	many	-	CASSSHTNTGELFF	TGTGCCAGCAGTTCTCACACGAACACCGGGGAGCTGTTTTTT
18	TRBV24-1	TRBJ2-2	-	-	CATSPPEGGGSNTGELFF	TGTGCCACCAGTCCCCCGGAGGGAGGCGGTTCGAACACCGGGGAGCTGTTTTTT
14	TRBV11-2	TRBJ2-3	few	-	CASSPLLGTDTQYF	TGTGCCAGCAGCCCCCTCTTAGGCACAGATACGCAGTATTTT
17	TRBV7-3	TRBJ2-1	-	TRBD2	CASRAALAGGSYNEQFF	TGTGCCAGCAGGGCTGCCCTAGCGGGAGGATCCTACAATGAGCAGTTCTTC
15	TRBV7-2	TRBJ2-7	many	-	CASSFITGSSYEQYF	TGTGCCAGCAGTTTCATTACAGGGAGCTCCTACGAGCAGTACTTC
15	TRBV20-1	TRBJ2-1	few	TRBD2	CSARMAGGGTDEQFF	TGCAGTGCTAGAATGGCGGGGGGCGGTACGGATGAGCAGTTCTTC
15	TRBV12-3/TRBV12-4	TRBJ2-1	few	-	CASSPGGRSYNEQFF	TGTGCCAGCAGCCCCGGGGGGCGCTCCTACAATGAGCAGTTCTTC
14	TRBV5-5	TRBJ2-2	-	-	CASSLEGNTGELFF	TGTGCCAGCAGCTTGGAGGGTAACACCGGGGAGCTGTTTTTT
13	TRBV5-1	TRBJ2-7	many	TRBD2	CASSFSGISEQYF	TGCGCCAGCAGCTTTAGCGGGATAAGCGAGCAGTACTTC
16	TRBV10-2	TRBJ2-7	few	-	CASSELYGRGSYEQYF	TGCGCCAGCAGTGAGTTATACGGGAGAGGGTCCTACGAGCAGTACTTC
14	TRBV3-1	TRBJ2-5	-	-	CASSVDRGYETQYF	TGTGCCAGCAGCGTGGACAGAGGGTACGAGACCCAGTACTTC
11	TRBV29-1	TRBJ2-7	-	-	CSVEVGDEQYF	TGCAGCGTTGAAGTTGGAGACGAGCAGTACTTC
15	TRBV4-2	TRBJ2-1	many	TRBD2	CASSRTSGSNNEQFF	TGTGCCAGCAGCCGGACTAGCGGAAGTAACAATGAGCAGTTCTTC
16	TRBV11-2	TRBJ2-7	few	TRBD1	CASSYVLGQGTAEQYF	TGTGCCAGCAGCTACGTACTTGGACAGGGTACGGCCGAGCAGTACTTC
13	TRBV20-1	TRBJ2-7	many	-	CSARGTRSYEQYF	TGCAGTGCTAGAGGCACCCGCTCCTACGAGCAGTACTTC
14	TRBV7-8	TRBJ1-4	-	-	CASEKGVRDEKLFF	TGTGCCAGCGAAAAAGGCGTTCGTGATGAAAAACTGTTTTTT
10	TRBV6-1	TRBJ2-1	-	-	CASNKEGRFF	TGTGCCAGCAACAAAGAAGGACGGTTCTTC
13	TRBV7-9	TRBJ2-3	-	-	CASSPAGLDTQYF	TGTGCCAGCAGCCCGGCGGGGCTAGATACGCAGTATTTT
15	TRBV2	TRBJ2-1	medium-sized	TRBD2	CASSQGDSGPYEQFF	TGTGCCAGCAGCCAAGGTGATAGCGGGCCCTATGAGCAGTTCTTC
15	TRBV6-5	TRBJ1-1	many	-	CASSYADSMNTEAFF	TGTGCCAGCAGTTACGCAGACAGTATGAACACTGAAGCTTTCTTT
14	TRBV29-1	TRBJ1-5	-	TRBD1	CSAWTGFSNQPQHF	TGCAGCGCCTGGACAGGCTTTAGCAATCAGCCCCAGCATTTT
15	TRBV7-9	TRBJ2-2	-	-	CASSSTGKNTGELFF	TGTGCCAGCAGCTCAACCGGGAAAAACACCGGAGAGCTGTTTTTT
11	TRBV2	TRBJ1-1	many	-	CASKSLVWAFF	TGTGCCAGCAAATCCCTGGTTTGGGCTTTCTTT
14	TRBV7-3	TRBJ2-1	-	TRBD2	CASSLLGLASEQFF	TGTGCCAGCAGCTTATTGGGACTAGCGAGTGAGCAGTTCTTC
13	TRBV12-3/TRBV12-4	TRBJ2-1	-	-	CASSPSQGHEQFF	TGTGCCAGCAGCCCCTCCCAGGGCCATGAGCAGTTCTTC
13	TRBV27	TRBJ1-2	many	-	CASSPGPGLSYTF	TGTGCCAGTTCCCCGGGACCTGGGTTAAGCTACACCTTC
13	TRBV7-9	TRBJ2-2	-	-	CASTSKNTGELFF	TGTGCCAGCACTTCAAAGAACACCGGGGAGCTGTTTTTT
14	TRBV20-1	TRBJ1-2	few	-	CSARGPSRAGGYTF	TGCAGTGCTAGAGGCCCTAGCAGGGCAGGAGGCTACACCTTC
15	TRBV5-1	TRBJ2-1	-	TRBD2	CASSLAGGPVYEQFF	TGCGCCAGCAGCCTAGCGGGAGGGCCGGTATATGAGCAGTTCTTC
18	TRBV11-2	TRBJ2-5	-	TRBD2	CASSFKASGRINQETQYF	TGTGCCAGCAGCTTTAAGGCTAGCGGGAGGATAAACCAAGAGACCCAGTACTTC
14	TRBV6-5	TRBJ1-1	many	TRBD1	CASSRTGLNTEAFF	TGTGCCAGCAGCAGGACAGGATTGAACACTGAAGCTTTCTTT
14	TRBV20-1	TRBJ2-5	few	TRBD1	CSAEGQGADNPQYF	TGCAGTGCTGAAGGACAGGGGGCGGACAACCCCCAGTACTTC
12	TRBV11-2	TRBJ2-7	many	-	CASSTWGREQYF	TGTGCCAGCAGTACTTGGGGGAGGGAGCAGTACTTC
15	TRBV2	TRBJ2-3	-	-	CASSERRGSTDTQYF	TGTGCCAGCAGTGAACGGCGGGGAAGCACAGATACGCAGTATTTT
11	TRBV25-1	TRBJ1-3	hyperexpanded	-	CASMSGNTIYF	TGTGCCAGCATGAGCGGAAACACCATATATTTT
14	TRBV6-2/TRBV6-3	TRBJ1-1	many	TRBD1	CASSYSGRGREAFF	TGTGCCAGCAGTTACTCCGGCAGGGGGCGTGAAGCTTTCTTT
15	TRBV4-3	TRBJ2-1	many	TRBD2	CASSQDRDYYNEQFF	TGCGCCAGCAGCCAAGATCGGGACTACTACAATGAGCAGTTCTTC
15	TRBV4-2	TRBJ2-1	many	-	CASSQGLEEADEQFF	TGTGCCAGCAGCCAAGGCCTTGAGGAGGCCGATGAGCAGTTCTTC
15	TRBV20-1	TRBJ2-7	many	-	CSAGPLGESSYEQYF	TGCAGTGCTGGGCCGTTGGGAGAGAGCTCCTACGAGCAGTACTTC
15	TRBV20-1	TRBJ1-2	few	-	CSARRSAYGAYGYTF	TGCAGTGCTAGGAGGTCGGCGTACGGGGCCTATGGCTACACCTTC
18	TRBV6-5	TRBJ2-3	many	TRBD2	CASSYPAGAGPMQGTQYF	TGTGCCAGCAGTTACCCCGCGGGAGCGGGACCGATGCAGGGTACGCAGTATTTT
15	TRBV18	TRBJ1-1	few	TRBD1	CASSPWTGLNTEAFF	TGTGCCAGCTCACCATGGACAGGTTTGAACACTGAAGCTTTCTTT